Included here is one T cell receptor (beta chain) sequence, with context. Its antigen is not yet known. Per-base quality was not reported, and no clone a single base away is much larger than it. This record comes from a study of blood T cells in healthy people across ages (dated by TCRdb to between 2014 and 2017). Regarding the research as a whole: In model experiments, template switching captured about one uniquely barcoded TCR beta cDNA molecule for every two T cells. To avoid experimental bias, donors of different ages were distributed randomly across sequencing lanes. For two donors (one aged 18 to 30 and one aged 80 or older), the study analyzed two additional independent replicas of 1 million unique cDNA reads from the same blood draw. Using deep sequencing normalized with unique cDNA molecular identifiers, the study measured how TCR beta repertoire diversity changes with age. The donors were divided into four age groups: young (average around 16 years), middle-aged (about 40), aged (62) and long-lived (82).

The library came from 5' RACE. Data came from an Illumina HiSeq 2500. A second PCR of about 7 to 12 cycles was performed with a sample-barcoded 5' primer and a J-beta primer mix. Each TCR beta cDNA molecule received a unique molecular identifier from a template-switch 5' adaptor carrying 12 random nucleotides. At least 2.5 million CDR3-containing paired-end reads were obtained from each sample. First-strand cDNA synthesis was performed from all RNA using the Mint cDNA synthesis kit, with priming by a TRBC-specific oligonucleotide. Following uracil-DNA glycosylase treatment, a first 18-cycle PCR with universal primers M1SS and BC2_uni_R was performed on all cDNA. The paper's processing steps were these. Each sample was normalized by randomly selecting 1 million high-quality reads, each carrying a distinct molecular identifier. Reads sharing molecular identifiers were discarded rather than binned into consensus sequences. CDR3 identification, clonotype clustering and error correction used MiTCR with a Q25 quality threshold and the strictest error-elimination algorithm. A nonparametric unseen species model with Euler transformation was used to estimate a lower bound on total TCR beta diversity. TCRdb handled the public reads itself, with Q25 trimming in fastp and clone calling in MiXCR, and kept productive beta chains. Rows matching on CDR3 protein sequence are summarized as one entry with the most common DNA and genes. The V and J calls were not made by the authors but by TCRdb's processing. The sample includes under 850,000 distinct CDR3 sequences, with around 36% observed a single time. The ten top clones hold 10% to 15% of the sample.

What the authors observed across the whole study: A strong correlation was found between observed TCR beta diversity and the percentage of naive T cells measured by flow cytometry. Estimates of total diversity based on one million sequenced T cells were considered lower bounds and underestimates. As age increased, observed TCR beta diversity per million T cells dropped in a roughly linear way, and a significant reduction was already evident by age approximately 40. Donor CMV infection status was unknown, potentially confounding age-related changes in expanded clonotypes. Because profiling used bulk unsorted PBMCs, naive and antigen-experienced compartments could not be compared conclusively. Compared with the aged group, the long-lived group had more naive CD4+ T cells, fewer expanded clones and increased TCR diversity, a pattern suggesting age selection.

Donors were 39 systemically healthy Caucasian individuals from Russia aged roughly 6 to 95 years. Each donor gave about 11 milliliters of peripheral blood, drawn into EDTA-treated Vacutainer tubes. Ficoll-Paque density-gradient centrifugation was used to isolate PBMCs, with at least 6.5 million per sample. Total RNA, at least 6 micrograms per sample, was extracted from PBMCs with Trizol reagent. Naive CD45RAhigh/CD27high T cell percentages were measured by flow cytometry on a PBMC aliquot from every donor. CDR1 SGHDN and CDR2 FVKESK were looked up in the germline V gene. Its CDR3 holds 15 amino acids, cysteine through phenylalanine. The retained sequence is limited to the CDR3, 45 bases, with the frame set at the first base.

The TCR was taken from a man younger than 35 in good health. In this chain, TRBV14 is recombined with TRBJ2-7; no D gene can be assigned with confidence. TRBJ2-5 matches the DNA end more closely, so the J call is doubtful. What was sequenced was blood. The CDR3 reads as follows: CASSQDERRVETQYF. The bases are TGTGCCAGCAGCCAAGACGAGCGACGGGTGGAGACCCAGTACTTC.